The 22 T cell receptor beta chains given below trace back to one sample, sequenced in a study of T cells in tumors after PD-1 blockade. Here immunoSEQ multiplex PCR was the method, and the copy in TCRdb shows in-frame clones only, minus some. The top ten hold under 50% of the sample, which has 30,000 to 40,000 clones, roughly 78% seen once. Source: PBMCs, taken before anti-PD-1 treatment. The receptors originated from a human donor with basal cell carcinoma.

This clone was picked up a small number of times. V usage is TRBV5-1 and J usage is TRBJ2-1, with D perhaps TRBD2 (5 bases). CDR1 SGHRS and CDR2 YFSETQ come from the germline V gene. Deletions cut 1 base from V and 4 bases from J, with 12 bases between. The length of the CDR3 is 15 residues. The CDR3 loop is CASSLMEAPYNEQFF. The DNA of the CDR3 is TGCGCCAGCAGCTTGATGGAGGCCCCGTACAATGAGCAGTTCTTC.

This clone was picked up a small number of times. This chain connects TRBV7-8 to TRBJ2-6; D remains unclear. Germline CDR1 SGHVS, CDR2 FQNEAQ. V gave up 5 bases and J gave up 2 bases, with 16 bases separating them. This CDR3 has 17 amino acids. The CDR3 DNA sequence: TGTGCCAGCAGCCCCGTTTGGTTTGGAGCTGGGGCCAACGTCCTGACTTTC. It codes for CASSPVWFGAGANVLTF.

V usage is TRBV5-6 and J usage is TRBJ2-1, with 11 bases lining up with TRBD2. Germline V gene lookup returns CDR1 SGHDT and CDR2 YYEEEE. The CDR3 extends over 18 amino acids. Trimming removed 1 base from V and 4 bases from J; junction bases left unmatched: 10. The CDR3 loop reads CASSLLASGGPLYNEQFF. CDR3 nucleotides: TGTGCCAGCAGCTTGTTAGCTAGCGGGGGGCCTTTGTACAATGAGCAGTTCTTC.

The chain couples TRBV5-8 to TRBJ2-3, with D unclear. This CDR3 has 15 amino acids. Germline CDR1 and CDR2: SGHTS and YDEGEE. V dropped 0 bases and J dropped 2 bases, with 10 bases sitting between them. The CDR3 DNA reads as TGTGCCAGCAGCTTGGTTGTGGCAGCCACAGATACGCAGTATTTT. Its protein product is CASSLVVAATDTQYF.

The rearrangement links TRBV16 to TRBJ1-2, with a tentative D call TRBD1 (5 bases). The CDR3 is 14 amino acids. With 0 bases removed from V and 8 bases from J, the gap between germline ends came to 13 bases. Germline loops: CDR1 KGHSY, CDR2 FQNENV. CDR3 DNA sequence: TGTGCCAGCAGCCAATCGGGTCTGAGGGGAGGCTACACCTTC. Translated, it gives CASSQSGLRGGYTF.

CDR3 amino acids: CAWSVRMNTEAFF. The CDR3 DNA sequence: TGTGCCTGGAGTGTCAGAATGAACACTGAAGCTTTCTTT. The chain uses TRBV30 and TRBJ1-1; D call uncertain. Germline loops: CDR1 GTSNPN, CDR2 SVGIG (reference sequence). This CDR3 is 13 amino acids long. Trimming removed 0 bases at V and 0 bases at J, with 5 bases between.

The table lists this clone with a count of one. The chain couples TRBV5-1 to TRBJ2-5; 8 nucleotides line up with TRBD2. There are 15 residues in the CDR3. V lost 3 bases and J lost 3; bases outside the gene matches: 7. Germline V gene lookup returns CDR1 SGHRS and CDR2 YFSETQ. This chain's CDR3 is CASSSRGLDEETQYF. The CDR3 nucleotides read TGCGCCAGCAGCTCGAGGGGACTAGATGAAGAGACCCAGTACTTC.

This clone was seen only a few times. This sequence joins TRBV24-1 and TRBJ2-7; D remains ambiguous. Trimming took off 3 bases at V and 0 bases at J, with 8 bases between the two ends. CDR1 and CDR2 from the germline V gene are KGHDR and SFDVKD. This CDR3 has 14 amino acids. This chain's CDR3 is CATSDRADSYEQYF. Written as DNA, the CDR3 is TGTGCCACCAGTGATAGGGCGGACTCCTACGAGCAGTACTTC.

The chain combines TRBV14 with TRBJ1-2; D might be TRBD1 (5 bases). The CDR3 contains 14 residues. V dropped 4 bases and J dropped 3 bases, with 12 bases sitting between them. Germline V lookup: CDR1 SGHDN, CDR2 FVKESK. The CDR3 region has the DNA TGTGCCAGCAGCCCTTACGGGACGCACTATGGCTACACCTTC. Its translation: CASSPYGTHYGYTF.

In DNA, the CDR3 is TGTGCCACCAGCTGGGGCGGGGGCGGGTTCGATGGCTACACCTTC. It translates to CATSWGGGGFDGYTF. J is TRBJ1-2 and V is TRBV15, with D tentatively TRBD1 (6 bases). Germline CDR1 reads LNHNV; CDR2 reads YYDKDF (reference sequence). V lost 5 bases, J lost 6 bases, and 19 bases lay in between. The CDR3 runs 15 residues.

The V and J genes are TRBV6-5 and TRBJ2-4, with 8 positions matching TRBD1. The germline CDR1 and CDR2 sequences are MNHEY and SVGAGI. This CDR3 spans 15 amino acids. The trim removed 2 bases at V and 3 bases at J, leaving 3 bases unmatched. The CDR3 reads CASSYVGTGKNIQYF. As DNA, the CDR3 is TGTGCCAGCAGTTACGTAGGGACAGGCAAAAACATTCAGTACTTC.

This clone is labeled as medium-sized (0.01 to 0.1%). The V and J genes are TRBV21-1 and TRBJ1-2. TRBV21-1 is labeled a pseudogene. The CDR3 runs to 11 residues. CDR3 nucleotide sequence: TGTGCCCCCGAAGCCCTTTATGGCTACACCTTC. Its protein is CAPEALYGYTF.

The chain joins TRBV7-2 to TRBJ2-7, with 8 bases lining up with TRBD1. Trimming removed 3 bases from V and 0 bases from J; junction bases left unmatched: 4. Looked up from germline, CDR1 is SGHTA and CDR2 is FQGNSA. This CDR3 is built from 15 residues. CDR3 residues: CASSLGQASSYEQYF. For the CDR3, the DNA is TGTGCCAGCAGCTTGGGACAGGCGAGCTCCTACGAGCAGTACTTC.

CDR3 DNA: TGTGCCAGCAGCTTCGGGACTAGCGGGGTCTACGAGCAGTACTTC. The encoded protein is CASSFGTSGVYEQYF. This rearrangement joins TRBV7-8 to TRBJ2-7; TRBD2 matches at 13 bases. This CDR3 is built from 15 residues. The germline CDR1 and CDR2 sequences are SGHVS and FQNEAQ. The junction had 2 bases not matched to a gene; V was cut back by 3 bases and J by 3 bases.

The genes are TRBV7-2 and TRBJ2-1; 8 nucleotides line up with TRBD2. The V gene end was trimmed by 8 bases and the J gene end by 0 bases; junction bases not matched to a gene: 6. Germline V gene data show CDR1 as SGHTA and CDR2 as FQGNSA. The CDR3 spans 15 residues. CDR3 amino acids: CASLGREASYNEQFF. The CDR3, as DNA: TGTGCCAGCTTAGGGCGGGAGGCCTCCTACAATGAGCAGTTCTTC.

The chain employs TRBV11-3 and TRBJ2-7, with a weak D call TRBD1 (5 bases). The germline V gene has CDR1 SGHNT and CDR2 YENEEA. CDR3 length: 14 residues. The V and J ends lost 6 bases and 0 bases respectively, with 12 bases between them. The chain's CDR3 is CASSRQGTSYEQYF. CDR3 bases: TGTGCCAGCAGTCGGCAGGGTACCTCCTACGAGCAGTACTTC. Supplemented by reference TRBV11-3 and TRBJ2-7, the full variable domain reads EAGVVQSPRYKIIEKKQPVAFWCNPISGHNTLYWYLQNLGQGPELLIRYENEEAVDDSQLPKDRFSAERLKGVDSTLKIQPAELGDSAVYLCASSRQGTSYEQYFGPGTRLTVT.

The chain couples TRBV7-2 to TRBJ2-7, with 9 bases aligning to TRBD2. CDR1 and CDR2 from the germline V gene are SGHTA and FQGNSA. This CDR3 spans 14 amino acids. V dropped 6 bases and J dropped 7; count of bases not matched to a gene: 10. This CDR3 reads CASSRTGTSIEQYF. The CDR3 bases are TGTGCCAGCAGTCGCACCGGGACTAGCATTGAGCAGTACTTC. Looking up the rest from reference TRBV7-2 and TRBJ2-7 gives the full variable domain: GAGVSQSPSNKVTEKGKDVELRCDPISGHTALYWYRQSLGQGLEFLIYFQGNSAPDKSGLPSDRFSAERTGGSVSTLTIQRTQQEDSAVYLCASSRTGTSIEQYFGPGTRLTVT.

V gene TRBV7-2 combines with J gene TRBJ2-1; D might be TRBD2 (5 bases). The ends were cut back, 0 bases at V and 8 bases at J, with 5 bases in the middle. Germline V gene lookup returns CDR1 SGHTA and CDR2 FQGNSA. This CDR3 has 12 residues. The CDR3 DNA sequence: TGTGCCAGCAGCTTAGCACTAGATGAGCAGTTCTTC. Translation: CASSLALDEQFF.

The genes are TRBV19 and TRBJ1-1; 7 nucleotides match TRBD1. In germline, CDR1 is LNHDA, CDR2 SQIVND (reference sequence). This CDR3 has 16 amino acids. The V gene end was trimmed by 0 bases and the J gene end by 5 bases; junction bases not matched to a gene: 9. The CDR3 loop is CASSIDRRPGGTEAFF. The CDR3 nucleotides read TGTGCCAGTAGTATAGACCGTCGACCAGGGGGGACTGAAGCTTTCTTT.

The V and J genes are TRBV18 and TRBJ2-1, with D possibly matching TRBD1 (5 bases). V lost 2 bases, J lost 1 base, and 9 bases lay in between. CDR3 length: 15 amino acids. CDR1 and CDR2 from the germline V gene are KGHSH and LQKENI. The CDR3 loop is CASSPGASSYNEQFF. The CDR3 DNA reads as TGTGCCAGCTCACCAGGGGCTAGTTCCTACAATGAGCAGTTCTTC.

The chain employs TRBV5-1 and TRBJ2-3, with 10 bases matching TRBD1. The CDR3 totals 16 residues. Germline V gene sequence: CDR1 SGHRS, CDR2 YFSETQ. Trimming took 0 bases from V and 1 from J; bases not matched to a gene: 2. Here the CDR3 reads CASSLEGTGGTDTQYF. CDR3 nucleotide sequence: TGCGCCAGCAGCTTGGAAGGGACAGGGGGCACAGATACGCAGTATTTT.

The rearrangement joins TRBV10-1 to TRBJ2-1; possibly TRBD1 for D (6 bases). Germline CDR1 reads WNHNN; CDR2 reads SYGVQD (reference sequence). V dropped 4 bases and J dropped 3 bases, with 10 bases sitting between them. This CDR3 has 14 amino acids. The CDR3 region has the DNA TGCGCCAGCAGTGGTTGGGACAACTACAATGAGCAGTTCTTC. The encoded protein is CASSGWDNYNEQFF.